This T cell receptor (beta chain) emerged from a study of blood T cell repertoires in COVID-19. Overall study: The study drew acute and convalescent COVID-19 samples from the United States, Italy and Spain. PBMCs, B-cell-depleted T cells, or T cells were the source of the cDNA or gDNA that made up the material.

Germline CDR1 is SEHNR and CDR2 is FQNEAQ (reference sequence). V lost 3 bases and J lost 2; bases outside the gene matches: 11. This CDR3 is 17 amino acids long. In the authors' workflow: Reference gene primer amplification yielded estimated nucleated cell counts. The protocol was immunoSEQ multiplex PCR, while the TCRdb copy is restricted to in-frame clones and leaves out a portion. Clonal size and the V and J genes are those of that table, whereas D and trimming came from the DNA. The data hold 200,000 to 250,000 clones, with 85% to 90% observed a single time. The TCR was taken from a man in his fifties or sixties with acute or convalescent COVID-19. Input material: peripheral blood. The chain combines TRBV7-9 with TRBJ2-3; the match to TRBD1 covers 7 bases. CDR3 nucleotide sequence: TGTGCCAGCAGCTTCGGTGGGGACAGCCTATTCACAGATACGCAGTATTTT. Protein product: CASSFGGDSLFTDTQYF.